A single sample gave rise to the 32 T cell receptor beta chains below, sequenced in a study of cytomegalovirus exposure and HLA in healthy donors. PCR primers comprised 60 Vbeta and 13 Jbeta primers. Profiled with immunoSEQ multiplex PCR; TCRdb holds only in-frame clones, not every one. The sample holds approximately 160,000 clones; approximately 88% are singletons and the top ten take 0.38%. The sample comprised PBMCs. The source is a boy younger than 10 in good health and CMV-seronegative.

This chain connects TRBV7-3 to TRBJ1-5, with a weak D call TRBD1 (5 bases). Trimming pared 3 bases from V and 6 bases from J, leaving 24 bases between. This CDR3 region has 18 residues. The germline V gene encodes CDR1 SGHTA and CDR2 FQGTGA. The CDR3 bases are TGTGCCAGCAGCTTCACGAAGGGGCATGGTGACAGAGGTCAGCCCCAGCATTTT. It encodes CASSFTKGHGDRGQPQHF.

The genes are TRBV5-4 and TRBJ1-2, with D perhaps TRBD1 (5 bases). CDR3 size: 13 residues. V was clipped by 0 bases and J by 8 bases, with 11 bases between them. The germline V gene has CDR1 SGHNT and CDR2 YYREEE (reference sequence). As DNA, the CDR3 is TGTGCCAGCAGCTTGGGAGCAGGGCAGGGCTACACCTTC. This encodes CASSLGAGQGYTF.

The gene calls are TRBV28 and TRBJ2-7; 7 bases match TRBD2. This CDR3 spans 16 amino acids. The trim removed 2 bases at V and 0 bases at J, leaving 7 bases unmatched. Germline lookup yields CDR1 MDHEN and CDR2 SYDVKM. The CDR3 DNA is TGTGCCAGCAGTTTAACTAGCGTATACCTCTCCTACGAGCAGTACTTC. This codes for CASSLTSVYLSYEQYF.

This clone was recorded once. The V and J genes are TRBV19 and TRBJ2-1; 7 bases line up with TRBD2. CDR3 size: 15 residues. V was clipped by 3 bases and J by 2 bases; unmatched bases: 4. In germline, CDR1 is LNHDA, CDR2 SQIVND (reference sequence). In nucleotides, the CDR3 is TGTGCCAGTAGTATCGCTGCGGGGGCCTACAATGAGCAGTTCTTC. As protein: CASSIAAGAYNEQFF. Together with reference TRBV19 and TRBJ2-1, the CDR3 gives the full variable domain: DGGITQSPKYLFRKEGQNVTLSCEQNLNHDAMYWYRQDPGQGLRLIYYSQIVNDFQKGDIAEGYSVSREKKESFPLTVTSAQKNPTAFYLCASSIAAGAYNEQFFGPGTRLTVL.

The chain has TRBV4-2 and TRBJ2-1; TRBD2 matches at 11 bases. The CDR3 extends over 16 amino acids. Germline values: CDR1 LGHNA, CDR2 YNFKEQ. The junction had 5 bases not matched to a gene; V was cut back by 1 base and J by 6 bases. The CDR3 sequence: CASSQATGTSGNEQFF. CDR3 nucleotide sequence: TGTGCCAGCAGCCAAGCTACCGGGACTAGCGGCAATGAGCAGTTCTTC.

The chain couples TRBV4-1 to TRBJ2-7; TRBD1 agrees at 11 bases. The CDR3 runs 16 residues. Germline assignment: CDR1 MGHRA and CDR2 YSYEKL. V lost 5 bases, J lost 6 bases, and 12 bases stayed unmatched. CDR3 region: CASSMRPGQGVFEQYF. CDR3 nucleotide sequence: TGCGCCAGCAGCATGCGCCCGGGACAGGGGGTATTCGAGCAGTACTTC.

J is TRBJ1-3 and V is TRBV28; D might be TRBD1 (6 bases). Trimming stripped 6 bases from V and 4 bases from J, with 10 bases between. This CDR3 has 13 amino acids. The V gene's germline CDR1 is MDHEN and CDR2 SYDVKM. This CDR3 is CASRGHTGNTIYF. CDR3 nucleotide sequence: TGTGCCAGCAGGGGACACACGGGAAACACCATATATTTT.

The V and J genes are TRBV5-1 and TRBJ2-7; D not resolved. This CDR3 comprises 13 residues. With 6 bases removed from V and 0 bases from J, the gap between germline ends came to 10 bases. Germline lookup yields CDR1 SGHRS and CDR2 YFSETQ. The CDR3 sequence is CASKILSSYEQYF. The CDR3 DNA sequence: TGCGCCAGCAAAATCCTGAGCTCCTACGAGCAGTACTTC.

V and J are TRBV9 and TRBJ2-3; 10 nucleotides line up with TRBD1. V lost 3 bases, J lost 3 bases, and 7 bases stayed unmatched. Germline-derived CDR1 and CDR2 are SGDLS and YYNGEE. CDR3 length: 16 residues. Here the CDR3 reads CASSGGWDRGTDTQYF. The CDR3 coding sequence is TGTGCCAGCAGCGGCGGTTGGGACAGGGGAACAGATACGCAGTATTTT.

The genes are TRBV19 and TRBJ2-7; TRBD2 matches 8 bases. J gave up 5 bases and V 7 bases, and 10 bases lay outside the gene matches. CDR1 is LNHDA, CDR2 SQIVND, per germline (reference sequence). This CDR3 is built from 14 residues. The CDR3 DNA sequence: TGTGCCAGTACTCCAAGCGGGAGCCTGGACGAGCAGTACTTC. Translated: CASTPSGSLDEQYF.

The V gene is TRBV10-2, the J gene TRBJ2-7; TRBD2 matches at 8 bases. V shed 7 bases, J shed 4 bases, and the junction held 9 bases outside the gene matches. This CDR3 spans 14 amino acids. Per germline, CDR1 WSHSY and CDR2 SAAADI. CDR3 protein: CASTLSGSRYEQYF. DNA for the CDR3: TGCGCCAGCACCTTGAGCGGGAGTAGGTACGAGCAGTACTTC.

The chain is built from TRBV19 and TRBJ2-7; D remains unclear. Per germline, CDR1 LNHDA and CDR2 SQIVND (reference sequence). Trimming left V 3 bases short and J 7 bases short, with 4 bases between. The CDR3 extends over 10 amino acids. CDR3 protein: CASSIPEQYF. The DNA of the CDR3 is TGTGCCAGTAGTATTCCAGAGCAGTACTTC.

The rearrangement links TRBV7-9 to TRBJ1-1; TRBD1 is a possible D gene (5 bases). The CDR3 has 15 amino acids. V was shortened by 1 base and J by 6 bases, with 15 bases between the two germline ends. The germline gives CDR1 SEHNR, CDR2 FQNEAQ (reference sequence). CDR3 nucleotide sequence: TGTGCCAGCAGCTTAGGGCCCGGGGGGTGGGCTGAAGCTTTCTTT. Amino acid sequence: CASSLGPGGWAEAFF.

Of note for this clone: One junction end disagrees with the germline gene, perhaps due to a read error. The V call is TRBV30, the J call TRBJ2-5; TRBD1 might be the D (5 bases). Matching the DNA end better, TRBJ2-7 makes the J call doubtful. Germline V gene sequence: CDR1 GTSNPN, CDR2 SVGIG (reference sequence). This CDR3 has 12 residues. CDR3 region: CAWQGLSSEQYF. The CDR3 nucleotides read TGTGCCTGGCAGGGTCTTTCCTCCGAGCAGTACTTC.

The chain recombines TRBV5-4 with TRBJ1-2, with TRBD1 matching over 7 bases. V was pared by 4 bases and J by 8 bases, with 11 bases of the junction left unmatched. Germline CDR1 is SGHNT and CDR2 is YYREEE (reference sequence). The CDR3 runs 14 residues. In DNA, the CDR3 is TGTGCCAGCAGCGATTTAGAGGGACAGCAGGGCTACACCTTC. Amino acids: CASSDLEGQQGYTF.

The gene calls are TRBV30 and TRBJ2-3; TRBD2 matches at 8 bases. Germline loops: CDR1 GTSNPN, CDR2 SVGIG (reference sequence). With V trimmed by 2 bases and J by 1 base, 2 bases remained unmatched. The CDR3 loop spans 14 amino acids. Here the CDR3 DNA reads TGTGCCTGGAGTTCGGGGGGGGGCACAGATACGCAGTATTTT. Encoded protein: CAWSSGGGTDTQYF.

This chain uses TRBV5-4 with TRBJ2-3, with D possibly TRBD2 on 5 matching bases. Deletions cut 1 base from V and 2 bases from J, with 17 bases between. There are 17 residues in the CDR3. Looked up from germline, CDR1 is SGHNT and CDR2 is YYREEE (reference sequence). The CDR3 loop is CASSLKRSSDFTDTQYF. The CDR3 DNA reads TGTGCCAGCAGCTTGAAACGGTCCTCGGACTTCACAGATACGCAGTATTTT. The variable domain in full, completed from reference TRBV5-4 and TRBJ2-3, reads ETGVTQSPTHLIKTRGQQVTLRCSSQSGHNTVSWYQQALGQGPQFIFQYYREEENGRGNFPPRFSGLQFPNYSSELNVNALELDDSALYLCASSLKRSSDFTDTQYFGPGTRLTVL.

This chain uses TRBV10-3 with TRBJ1-2; maybe TRBD1 (5 bases). This CDR3 comprises 14 residues. From germline, CDR1 is ENHRY and CDR2 SYGVKD. V shed 5 bases and J shed 4 bases, with 14 bases lying between them. The CDR3 is CAISSGADPYGYTF. CDR3 in DNA: TGTGCCATCAGTAGCGGGGCAGACCCCTATGGCTACACCTTC.

The V call is TRBV4-1, the J call TRBJ2-7; 9 bases are a match to TRBD1. Germline CDR1 and CDR2: MGHRA and YSYEKL. The CDR3 is 17 residues long. J gave up 2 bases and V 0 bases, and 8 bases lay outside the gene matches. The CDR3 reads CASSQEIRGQGTYEQYF. The CDR3 nucleotides are TGCGCCAGCAGCCAAGAAATCCGGGGACAGGGAACCTACGAGCAGTACTTC.

The chain recombines TRBV19 with TRBJ2-1, with 9 nucleotides matching TRBD2. The CDR3 sequence is 13 residues long. The germline V gene has CDR1 LNHDA and CDR2 SQIVND (reference sequence). V trimming: 2 bases; J trimming: 10 bases; junction bases outside the gene matches: 3. CDR3 nucleotide sequence: TGTGCCAGTAGTATACTAGCGGGAAGAGAGCAGTTCTTC. Encoded protein: CASSILAGREQFF.

The chain joins TRBV25-1 to TRBJ2-7, with D maybe TRBD1 (6 bases). With 0 bases removed from V and 4 bases from J, the gap between germline ends came to 16 bases. Looked up from germline, CDR1 is MGHDK and CDR2 is SYGVNS. This CDR3 has 16 residues. CDR3 sequence: CASSEYFPDRGYEQYF. The CDR3 coding sequence is TGTGCCAGCAGTGAATATTTTCCGGACAGAGGTTACGAGCAGTACTTC.

The genes are TRBV6-5 and TRBJ1-1; D not resolved. V shed 2 bases and J shed 3 bases, with 10 bases lying between them. The CDR3 totals 14 residues. The germline gives CDR1 MNHEY, CDR2 SVGAGI. CDR3 bases: TGTGCCAGCAGTTACGGAATAACAGACACTGAAGCTTTCTTT. Protein: CASSYGITDTEAFF.

The rearrangement joins TRBV19 to TRBJ2-6; the match to TRBD2 covers 7 bases. V lost 11 bases, J lost 4 bases, and 11 bases stayed unmatched. The CDR3 is made up of 15 amino acids. CDR1 LNHDA and CDR2 SQIVND come from the germline V gene (reference sequence). The CDR3 DNA reads TGTGCCGCGCGTGGGAGGGGTACCGGGGCCAACGTCCTGACTTTC. Amino acid sequence: CAARGRGTGANVLTF.

This clone has more than one count but fewer than ten. J is TRBJ2-1 and V is TRBV4-1, with 7 bases lining up with TRBD2. This CDR3 has 17 amino acids. CDR1 MGHRA and CDR2 YSYEKL come from the germline V gene. The trim removed 3 bases at V and 0 bases at J, leaving 8 bases unmatched. CDR3 in amino acids: CASSQPGLAASYNEQFF. Here the CDR3 DNA reads TGCGCCAGCAGCCAGCCCGGCCTAGCGGCCTCCTACAATGAGCAGTTCTTC.

This chain connects TRBV5-6 to TRBJ2-7; D gene uncertain. The length of the CDR3 is 14 residues. Trimming took off 5 bases at V and 3 bases at J, with 15 bases between the two ends. Germline V gives CDR1 SGHDT, CDR2 YYEEEE. CDR3 residues: CASRWLASDYEQYF. In DNA form, the CDR3 reads TGTGCCAGCAGATGGTTGGCCTCCGACTACGAGCAGTACTTC.

The chain joins TRBV29-1 to TRBJ2-1; D unclear. The germline V gene has CDR1 SQVTM and CDR2 ANQGSEA. With 1 base removed from V and 8 bases from J, the gap between germline ends came to 15 bases. This CDR3 spans 14 amino acids. The CDR3 nucleotides read TGCAGCGTTGAAGGTGGGCCCGTCACTGATGAGCAGTTCTTC. Its translation is CSVEGGPVTDEQFF.

The V gene is TRBV6-5, the J gene TRBJ1-1; 8 bases agree with TRBD1. V gave up 7 bases and J gave up 3 bases; unmatched junction bases: 10. Germline CDR1 is MNHEY and CDR2 is SVGAGI. The CDR3 loop spans 15 amino acids. CDR3: CASIRAGGADTEAFF. The DNA for the CDR3 is TGTGCCAGCATTAGGGCAGGGGGCGCGGACACTGAAGCTTTCTTT.

This clone was seen just once. The rearrangement joins TRBV29-1 to TRBJ2-7, with 9 bases matching TRBD2. There are 13 residues in the CDR3. Germline loops: CDR1 SQVTM, CDR2 ANQGSEA. Unmatched junction bases numbered 4, after V lost 4 bases and J lost 3 bases. CDR3 region: CSVGISGSYEQYF. For the CDR3, the DNA is TGCAGCGTTGGCATTAGCGGGAGCTACGAGCAGTACTTC.

In its sample, this clone was seen a few times. This chain joins TRBV6-1 and TRBJ1-1; 7 bases line up with TRBD1. J was trimmed by 2 bases and V by 4 bases; bases with no gene match: 16. Germline CDR1 reads MNHNS; CDR2 reads SASEGT. The CDR3 extends over 18 amino acids. The CDR3 coding sequence is TGTGCCAGCAGTGTTTCCGGGACAGCCTTTGGTTTAAACACTGAAGCTTTCTTT. This codes for CASSVSGTAFGLNTEAFF.

The chain links TRBV9 to TRBJ1-5; 7 positions match TRBD1. This CDR3 has 15 residues. Germline V gene lookup returns CDR1 SGDLS and CDR2 YYNGEE. V lost 1 base and J lost 4; bases outside the gene matches: 5. The DNA for the CDR3 is TGTGCCAGCAGCGTATGGGACAGCGTAAATCAGCCCCAGCATTTT. Its translation is CASSVWDSVNQPQHF.

The chain uses TRBV18 and TRBJ1-4; 7 bases map to TRBD1. V was pared by 1 base and J by 7 bases, with 6 bases of the junction left unmatched. CDR1 is KGHSH, CDR2 LQKENI, per germline. The CDR3 runs to 15 residues. CDR3 bases: TGTGCCAGCTCACCACGAGCGACAGGGACTGAAAAACTGTTTTTT. Encoded protein: CASSPRATGTEKLFF. The whole variable domain, remainder taken from reference TRBV18 and TRBJ1-4, is NAGVMQNPRHLVRRRGQEARLRCSPMKGHSHVYWYRQLPEEGLKFMVYLQKENIIDESGMPKERFSAEFPKEGPSILRIQQVVRGDSAAYFCASSPRATGTEKLFFGSGTQLSVL.

V and J are TRBV2 and TRBJ2-5; D possibly corresponds to TRBD2 (6 bases). Trimming stripped 4 bases from V and 1 base from J, with 13 bases between. The CDR3 contains 15 residues. The germline V gene encodes CDR1 SNHLY and CDR2 FYNNEI. The CDR3 region has the DNA TGTGCCAGCAGTGGGGTTAGCGGCCCCCAAGAGACCCAGTACTTC. Protein sequence: CASSGVSGPQETQYF.